This T cell receptor beta chain stems from a study of blood T cell repertoires in COVID-19. V was clipped by 3 bases and J by 2 bases, with 11 bases between them. Germline-derived CDR1 and CDR2 are KGHSH and LQKENI. This CDR3 region has 14 residues. In the study's own analysis: The assay estimated nucleated cells by amplifying reference gene primers. Assay used: immunoSEQ multiplex PCR; TCRdb lists only in-frame clones, some missing. V and J calls and clone size are as listed in that table; D and trimming were resolved from the DNA. This sample has around 300,000 clones; around 90% occur once, and the top ten carry 1.5% to 2%. Recruitment covered roughly 24 US areas and drew participants whose ages spanned roughly 18 to 100 years.

The rearrangement uses TRBV18 and TRBJ2-7; D uncertain. Specimen: PBMCs or T cells enriched from blood (not recorded which). The receptor comes from a woman aged 40-49 years who had recovered from COVID-19. This CDR3 reads CASSPRVDTYEQYF. The CDR3 coding sequence is TGTGCCAGCTCACCCCGGGTTGATACCTACGAGCAGTACTTC.